This T cell receptor (beta chain) was documented in a study of T cell repertoires in cytomegalovirus infection. For the study at large: An indication of both CMV infection and matching HLA type came from public TCR beta signatures. Study observations and caveats: There were HLA-C-restricted CMV-specific TCR beta clonotypes dominating the ex vivo response. The study identified carriers of CMV plus the relevant HLA from cumulative public TCR beta family frequency.

This clonotype showed up many times. Its cognate antigen is unknown. Via MiXCR, TCRdb re-called the reads, giving one row per CDR3 protein. This sample has approximately 500,000 distinct CDR3 sequences, with 16% found just once. The sample was CD8+ T cells from PBMCs. This clonotype originated in a human donor in good health (CMV status not recorded). Some clones in this sample may be carry-over from other donors' samples.

The CDR3 is CASRDWGGTEAFF. CDR3 nucleotide sequence: TGTGCCAGCAGAGACTGGGGTGGGACTGAAGCTTTCTTT. The V call is TRBV11-2, the J call TRBJ1-1; D is uncertain. The CDR3 sequence is 13 residues long. Germline loops: CDR1 SGHAT, CDR2 FQNNGV. The V and J ends lost 6 bases and 5 bases respectively, with 13 bases between them.